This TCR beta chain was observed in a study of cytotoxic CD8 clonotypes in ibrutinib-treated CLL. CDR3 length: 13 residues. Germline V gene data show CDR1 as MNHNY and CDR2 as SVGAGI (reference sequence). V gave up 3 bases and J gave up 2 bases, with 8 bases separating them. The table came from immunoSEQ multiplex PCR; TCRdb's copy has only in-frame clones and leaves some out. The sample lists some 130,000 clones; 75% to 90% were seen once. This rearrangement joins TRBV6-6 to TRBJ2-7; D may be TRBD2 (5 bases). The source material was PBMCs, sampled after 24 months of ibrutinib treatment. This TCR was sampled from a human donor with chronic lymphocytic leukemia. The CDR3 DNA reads TGTGCCAGCAGTTATGAGAGGGCCTACGAGCAGTACTTC. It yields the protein CASSYERAYEQYF.